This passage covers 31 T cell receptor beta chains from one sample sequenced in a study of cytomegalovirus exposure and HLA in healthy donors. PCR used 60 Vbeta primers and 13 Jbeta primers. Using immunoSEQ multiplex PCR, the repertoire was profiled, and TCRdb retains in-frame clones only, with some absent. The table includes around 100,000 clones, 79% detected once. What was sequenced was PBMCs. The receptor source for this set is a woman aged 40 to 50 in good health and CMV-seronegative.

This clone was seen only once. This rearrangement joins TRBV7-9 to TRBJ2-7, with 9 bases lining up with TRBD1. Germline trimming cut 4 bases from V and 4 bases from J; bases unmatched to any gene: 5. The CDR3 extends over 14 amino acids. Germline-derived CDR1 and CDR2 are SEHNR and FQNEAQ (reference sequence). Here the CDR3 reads CASSSYRGQYEQYF. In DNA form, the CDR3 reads TGTGCCAGCAGCTCCTACAGGGGGCAGTACGAGCAGTACTTC. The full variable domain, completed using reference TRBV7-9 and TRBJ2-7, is DTGVSQNPRHKITKRGQNVTFRCDPISEHNRLYWYRQTLGQGPEFLTYFQNEAQLEKSRLLSDRFSAERPKGSFSTLEIQRTEQGDSAMYLCASSSYRGQYEQYFGPGTRLTVT.

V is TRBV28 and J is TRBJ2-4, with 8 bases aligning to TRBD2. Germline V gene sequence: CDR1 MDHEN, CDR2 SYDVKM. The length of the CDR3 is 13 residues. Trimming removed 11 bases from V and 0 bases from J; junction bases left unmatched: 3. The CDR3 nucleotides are TGTGCCTGCGGGGGGCTAGCCAAAAACATTCAGTACTTC. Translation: CACGGLAKNIQYF.

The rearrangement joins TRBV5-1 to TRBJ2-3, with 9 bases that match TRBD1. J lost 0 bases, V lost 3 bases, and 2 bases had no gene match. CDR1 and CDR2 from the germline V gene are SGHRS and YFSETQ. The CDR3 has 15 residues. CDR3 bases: TGCGCCAGCAGCTCCGACAGGGGGAGCACAGATACGCAGTATTTT. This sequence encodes CASSSDRGSTDTQYF.

In nucleotides, the CDR3 is TGCAGCGTTGAAGAAAGGGGGAGCACTGAAGCTTTCTTT. This encodes CSVEERGSTEAFF. This chain uses TRBV29-1 with TRBJ1-1; D is possibly TRBD1 (6 bases). Germline V CDR1 and CDR2: SQVTM, ANQGSEA. V lost 0 bases, J lost 4 bases, and 9 bases lay in between. There are 13 residues in the CDR3.

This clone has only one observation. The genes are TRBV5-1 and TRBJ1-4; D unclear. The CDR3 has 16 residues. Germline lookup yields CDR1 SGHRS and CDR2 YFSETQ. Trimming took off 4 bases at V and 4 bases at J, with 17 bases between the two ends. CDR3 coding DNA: TGCGCCAGCAGCCCTGGCCTGTCGGGTTTTAATGAAAAACTGTTTTTT. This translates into CASSPGLSGFNEKLFF.

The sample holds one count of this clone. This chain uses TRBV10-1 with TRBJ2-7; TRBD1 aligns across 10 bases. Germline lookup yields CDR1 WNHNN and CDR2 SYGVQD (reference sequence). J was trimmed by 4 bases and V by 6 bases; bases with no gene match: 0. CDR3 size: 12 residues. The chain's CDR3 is CASRDRGYEQYF. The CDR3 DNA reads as TGCGCCAGCAGGGACAGGGGGTACGAGCAGTACTTC.

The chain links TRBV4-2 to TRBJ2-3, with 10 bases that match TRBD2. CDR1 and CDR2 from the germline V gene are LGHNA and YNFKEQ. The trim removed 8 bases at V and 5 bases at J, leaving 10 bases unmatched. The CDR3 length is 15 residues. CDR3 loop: CASSTLAGVGDTQYF. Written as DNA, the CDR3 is TGTGCCAGCTCGACCCTAGCGGGGGTCGGAGATACGCAGTATTTT.

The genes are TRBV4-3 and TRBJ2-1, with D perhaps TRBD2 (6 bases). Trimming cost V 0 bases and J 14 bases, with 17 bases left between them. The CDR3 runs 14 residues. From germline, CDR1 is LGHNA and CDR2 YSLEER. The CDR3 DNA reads TGCGCCAGCAGCCAAGATAAGAATAGCGGTTGGGAGTTCTTC. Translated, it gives CASSQDKNSGWEFF.

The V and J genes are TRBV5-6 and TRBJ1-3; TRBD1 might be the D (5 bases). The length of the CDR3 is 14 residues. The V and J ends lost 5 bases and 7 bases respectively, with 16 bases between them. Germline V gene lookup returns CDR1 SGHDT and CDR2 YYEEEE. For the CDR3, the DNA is TGTGCCAGCAGTCCCTTGGCAGGGAAGAACACCATATATTTT. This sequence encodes CASSPLAGKNTIYF.

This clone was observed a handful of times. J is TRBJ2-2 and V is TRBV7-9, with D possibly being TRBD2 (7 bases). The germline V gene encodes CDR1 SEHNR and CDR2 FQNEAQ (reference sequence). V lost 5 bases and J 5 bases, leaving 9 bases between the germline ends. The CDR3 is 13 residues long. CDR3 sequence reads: CASSRGGTGELFF. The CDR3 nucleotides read TGTGCCAGCAGCAGGGGGGGAACCGGGGAGCTGTTTTTT.

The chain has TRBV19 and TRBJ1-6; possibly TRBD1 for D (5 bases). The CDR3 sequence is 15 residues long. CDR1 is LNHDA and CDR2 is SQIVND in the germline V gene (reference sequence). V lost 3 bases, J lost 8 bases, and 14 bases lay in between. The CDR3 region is CASSIAGRVDSPLHF. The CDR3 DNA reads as TGTGCCAGTAGTATCGCTGGCAGGGTGGATTCACCCCTCCACTTT.

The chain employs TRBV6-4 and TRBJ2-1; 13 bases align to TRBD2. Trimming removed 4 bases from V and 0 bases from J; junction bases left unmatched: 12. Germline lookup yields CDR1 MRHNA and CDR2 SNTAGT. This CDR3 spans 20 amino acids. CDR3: CASSAQRGLAGLSSYNEQFF. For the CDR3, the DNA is TGTGCCAGCAGTGCCCAAAGGGGACTAGCGGGATTGAGCTCCTACAATGAGCAGTTCTTC.

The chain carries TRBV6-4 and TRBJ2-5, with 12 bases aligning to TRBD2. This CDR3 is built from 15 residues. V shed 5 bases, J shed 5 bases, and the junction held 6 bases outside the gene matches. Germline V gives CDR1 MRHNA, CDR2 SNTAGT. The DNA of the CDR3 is TGTGCCAGCAGTCCTAGCGGGGGGGCCCCGGAGACCCAGTACTTC. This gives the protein CASSPSGGAPETQYF.

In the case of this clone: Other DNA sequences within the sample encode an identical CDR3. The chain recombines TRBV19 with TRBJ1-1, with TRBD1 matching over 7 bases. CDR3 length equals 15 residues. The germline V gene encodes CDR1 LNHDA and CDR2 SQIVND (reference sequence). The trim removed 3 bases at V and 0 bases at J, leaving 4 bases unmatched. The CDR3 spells CASSIETGMNTEAFF. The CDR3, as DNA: TGTGCCAGTAGTATTGAGACAGGGATGAACACTGAAGCTTTCTTT.

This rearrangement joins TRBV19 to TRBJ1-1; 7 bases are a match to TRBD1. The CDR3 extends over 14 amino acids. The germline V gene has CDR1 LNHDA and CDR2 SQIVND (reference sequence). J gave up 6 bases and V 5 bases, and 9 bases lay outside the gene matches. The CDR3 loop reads CASSLGTDGSEAFF. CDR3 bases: TGTGCCAGTAGTTTAGGGACAGACGGCTCTGAAGCTTTCTTT.

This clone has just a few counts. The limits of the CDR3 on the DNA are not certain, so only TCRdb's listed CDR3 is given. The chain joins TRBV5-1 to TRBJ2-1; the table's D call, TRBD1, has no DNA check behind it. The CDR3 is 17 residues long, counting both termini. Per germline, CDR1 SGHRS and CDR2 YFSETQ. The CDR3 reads CASSFGFGPGSYNEQFF.

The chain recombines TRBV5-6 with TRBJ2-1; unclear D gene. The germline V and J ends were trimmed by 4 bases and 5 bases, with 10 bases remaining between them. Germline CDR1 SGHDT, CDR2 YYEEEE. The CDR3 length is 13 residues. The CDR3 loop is CASSDPGHNEQFF. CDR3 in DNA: TGTGCCAGCAGCGACCCGGGTCACAATGAGCAGTTCTTC.

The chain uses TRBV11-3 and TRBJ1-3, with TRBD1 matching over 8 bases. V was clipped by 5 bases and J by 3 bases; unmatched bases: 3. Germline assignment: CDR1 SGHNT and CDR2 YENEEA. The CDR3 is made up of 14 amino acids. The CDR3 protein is CASSQGASGNTIYF. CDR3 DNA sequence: TGTGCCAGCAGCCAGGGGGCAAGTGGAAACACCATATATTTT.

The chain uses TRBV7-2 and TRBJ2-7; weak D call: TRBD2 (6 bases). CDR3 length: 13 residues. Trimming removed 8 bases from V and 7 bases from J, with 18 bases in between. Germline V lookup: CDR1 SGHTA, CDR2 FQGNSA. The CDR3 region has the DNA TGTGCCAGCTCCGTAGATGGGGGGAGTGAGCAGTACTTC. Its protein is CASSVDGGSEQYF.

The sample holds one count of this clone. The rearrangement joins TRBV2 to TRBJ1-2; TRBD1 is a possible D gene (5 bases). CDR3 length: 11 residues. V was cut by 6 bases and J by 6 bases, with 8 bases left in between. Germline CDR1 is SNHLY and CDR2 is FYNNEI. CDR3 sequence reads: CASSPQDGYTF. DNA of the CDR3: TGTGCCAGCAGCCCACAGGATGGCTACACCTTC. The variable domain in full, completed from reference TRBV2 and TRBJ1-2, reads EPEVTQTPSHQVTQMGQEVILRCVPISNHLYFYWYRQILGQKVEFLVSFYNNEISEKSEIFDDQFSVERPDGSNFTLKIRSTKLEDSAMYFCASSPQDGYTFGSGTRLTVV.

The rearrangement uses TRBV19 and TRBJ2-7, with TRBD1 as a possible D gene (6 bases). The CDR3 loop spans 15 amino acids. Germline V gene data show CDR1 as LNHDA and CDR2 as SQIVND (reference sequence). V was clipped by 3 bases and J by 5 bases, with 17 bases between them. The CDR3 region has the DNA TGTGCCAGTAGTATGGAACAGGGAAACTTGGACGAGCAGTACTTC. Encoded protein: CASSMEQGNLDEQYF. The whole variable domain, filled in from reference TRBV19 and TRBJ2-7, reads DGGITQSPKYLFRKEGQNVTLSCEQNLNHDAMYWYRQDPGQGLRLIYYSQIVNDFQKGDIAEGYSVSREKKESFPLTVTSAQKNPTAFYLCASSMEQGNLDEQYFGPGTRLTVT.

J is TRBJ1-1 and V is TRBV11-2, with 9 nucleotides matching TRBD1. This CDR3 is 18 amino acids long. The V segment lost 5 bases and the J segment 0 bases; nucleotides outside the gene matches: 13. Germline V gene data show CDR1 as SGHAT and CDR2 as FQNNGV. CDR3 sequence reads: CASSPGTGIRGMNTEAFF. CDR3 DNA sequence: TGTGCCAGCAGCCCCGGGACAGGGATAAGGGGCATGAACACTGAAGCTTTCTTT.

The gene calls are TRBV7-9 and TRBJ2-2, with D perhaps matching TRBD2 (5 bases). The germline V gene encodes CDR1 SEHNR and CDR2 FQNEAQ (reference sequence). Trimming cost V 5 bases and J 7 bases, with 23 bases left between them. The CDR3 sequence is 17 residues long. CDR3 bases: TGTGCCAGCAGCCCCCGGGGTAGCCGAGCATTAGGCGGGGAGCTGTTTTTT. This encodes CASSPRGSRALGGELFF.

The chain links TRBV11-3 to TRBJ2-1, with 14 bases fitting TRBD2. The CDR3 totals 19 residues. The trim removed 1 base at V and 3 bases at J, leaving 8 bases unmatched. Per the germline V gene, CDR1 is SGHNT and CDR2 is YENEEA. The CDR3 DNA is TGTGCCAGCAGCTTAGGAGGGACTAGCGGGAGTGGCTTCTACAATGAGCAGTTCTTC. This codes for CASSLGGTSGSGFYNEQFF.

The chain's CDR3 is CASTWGGDTEAFF. The CDR3 region has the DNA TGTGCCAGCACGTGGGGGGGGGACACTGAAGCTTTCTTT. V and J are TRBV6-1 and TRBJ1-1, with D perhaps matching TRBD1 (5 bases). CDR3 length: 13 amino acids. Germline CDR1 reads MNHNS; CDR2 reads SASEGT. Trimming removed 7 bases at V and 3 bases at J, with 12 bases between.

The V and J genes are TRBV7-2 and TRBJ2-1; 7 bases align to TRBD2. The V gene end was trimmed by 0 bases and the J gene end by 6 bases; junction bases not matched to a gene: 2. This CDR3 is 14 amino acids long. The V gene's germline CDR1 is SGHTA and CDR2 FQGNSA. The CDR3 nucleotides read TGTGCCAGCAGCTTAGCTGGGACTACCAATGAGCAGTTCTTC. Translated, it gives CASSLAGTTNEQFF.

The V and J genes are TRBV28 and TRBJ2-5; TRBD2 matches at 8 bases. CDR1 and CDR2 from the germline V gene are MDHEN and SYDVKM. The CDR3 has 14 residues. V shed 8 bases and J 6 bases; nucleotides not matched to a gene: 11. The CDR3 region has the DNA TGTGCCAGCGGGAAAACGGGGGGGAGCAAGACCCAGTACTTC. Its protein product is CASGKTGGSKTQYF.

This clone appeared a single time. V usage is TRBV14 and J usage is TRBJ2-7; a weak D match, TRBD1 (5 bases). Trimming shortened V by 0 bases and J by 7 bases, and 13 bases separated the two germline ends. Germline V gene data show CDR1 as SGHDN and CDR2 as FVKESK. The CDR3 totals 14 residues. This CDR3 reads CASSQDLGAVEQYF. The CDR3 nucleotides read TGTGCCAGCAGCCAAGATCTAGGGGCGGTGGAGCAGTACTTC.

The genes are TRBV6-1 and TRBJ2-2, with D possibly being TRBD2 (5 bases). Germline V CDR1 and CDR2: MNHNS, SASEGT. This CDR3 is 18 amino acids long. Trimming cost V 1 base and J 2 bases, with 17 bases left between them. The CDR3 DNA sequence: TGTGCCAGCAGTGAAGTATCGGGGTTGCCTGGTAACACCGGGGAGCTGTTTTTT. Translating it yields CASSEVSGLPGNTGELFF.

CDR3 nucleotide sequence: TGTGCCAGCAGTTTCAGGGGTGTCACTGAAGCTTTCTTT. Its protein product is CASSFRGVTEAFF. The chain is built from TRBV27 and TRBJ1-1, with D maybe TRBD1 (6 bases). In germline, CDR1 is MNHEY, CDR2 SMNVEV (reference sequence). Deletions cut 3 bases from V and 4 bases from J, with 9 bases between. CDR3 length equals 13 residues.

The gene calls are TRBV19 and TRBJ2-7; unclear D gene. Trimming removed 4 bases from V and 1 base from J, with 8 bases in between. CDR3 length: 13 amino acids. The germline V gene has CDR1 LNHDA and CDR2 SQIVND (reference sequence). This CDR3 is CASSNRQSYEQYF. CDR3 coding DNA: TGTGCCAGTAGTAACAGACAATCCTACGAGCAGTACTTC.